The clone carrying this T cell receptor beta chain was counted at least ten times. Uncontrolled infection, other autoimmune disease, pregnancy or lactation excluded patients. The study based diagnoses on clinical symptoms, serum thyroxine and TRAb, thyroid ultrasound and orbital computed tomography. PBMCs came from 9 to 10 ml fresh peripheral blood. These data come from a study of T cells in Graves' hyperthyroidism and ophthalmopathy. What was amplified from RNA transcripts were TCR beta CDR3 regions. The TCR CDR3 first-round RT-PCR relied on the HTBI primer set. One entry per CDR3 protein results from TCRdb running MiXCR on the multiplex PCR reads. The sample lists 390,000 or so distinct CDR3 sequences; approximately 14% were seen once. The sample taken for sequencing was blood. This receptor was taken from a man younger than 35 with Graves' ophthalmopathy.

The CDR3 DNA follows: TGTGCCACCGCGGGACAGGGGGTTGGTGGCTACACCTTC. Translated: CATAGQGVGGYTF. This rearrangement joins TRBV2 to TRBJ1-2, with TRBD1 matching 11 bases. J was trimmed by 7 bases and V by 10 bases; bases with no gene match: 8. This CDR3 is built from 13 residues. Germline CDR1 and CDR2: SNHLY and FYNNEI.